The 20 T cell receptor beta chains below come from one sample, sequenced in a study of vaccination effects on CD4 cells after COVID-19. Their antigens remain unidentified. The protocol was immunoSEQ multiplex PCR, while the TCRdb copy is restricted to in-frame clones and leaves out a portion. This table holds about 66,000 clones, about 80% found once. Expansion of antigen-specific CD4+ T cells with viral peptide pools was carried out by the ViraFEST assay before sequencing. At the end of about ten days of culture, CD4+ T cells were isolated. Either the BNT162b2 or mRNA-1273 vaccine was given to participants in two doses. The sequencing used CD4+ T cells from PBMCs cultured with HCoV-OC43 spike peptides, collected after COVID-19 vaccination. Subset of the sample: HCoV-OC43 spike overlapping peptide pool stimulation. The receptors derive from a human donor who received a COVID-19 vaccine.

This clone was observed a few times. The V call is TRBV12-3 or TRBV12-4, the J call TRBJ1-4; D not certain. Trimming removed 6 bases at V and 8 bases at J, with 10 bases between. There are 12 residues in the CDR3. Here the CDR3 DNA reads TGTGCCAGCAGCCTGGATAGGGAAAAACTGTTTTTT. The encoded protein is CASSLDREKLFF.

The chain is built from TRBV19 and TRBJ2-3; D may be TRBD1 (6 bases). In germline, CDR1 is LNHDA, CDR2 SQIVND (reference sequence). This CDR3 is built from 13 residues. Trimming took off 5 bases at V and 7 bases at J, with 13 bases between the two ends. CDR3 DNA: TGTGCCAGTAGTGCCCCAGGGGTCTATACGCAGTATTTT. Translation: CASSAPGVYTQYF.

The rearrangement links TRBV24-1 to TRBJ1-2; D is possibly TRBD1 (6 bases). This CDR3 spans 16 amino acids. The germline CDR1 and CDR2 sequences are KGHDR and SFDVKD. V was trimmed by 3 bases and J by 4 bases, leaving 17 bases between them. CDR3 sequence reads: CATSDPGTRGRYGYTF. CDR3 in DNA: TGTGCCACCAGTGATCCCGGGACAAGAGGGCGCTATGGCTACACCTTC.

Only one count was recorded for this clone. CDR3 in DNA: TGTGCCAGCAGCTTAACATCCACAAACACTGAAGCTTTCTTT. Encoded protein: CASSLTSTNTEAFF. The V and J genes are TRBV7-2 and TRBJ1-1; D is undetermined. CDR3 length equals 14 residues. CDR1 is SGHTA and CDR2 is FQGNSA in the germline V gene. Trimming shortened V by 2 bases and J by 2 bases, and 9 bases separated the two germline ends.

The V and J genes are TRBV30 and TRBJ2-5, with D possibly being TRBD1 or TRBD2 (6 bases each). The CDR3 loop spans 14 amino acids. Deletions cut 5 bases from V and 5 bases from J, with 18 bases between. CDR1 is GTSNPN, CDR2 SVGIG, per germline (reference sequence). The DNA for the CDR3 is TGTGCCTGGGGCCCACCCGGGGGCACGGAGACCCAGTACTTC. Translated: CAWGPPGGTETQYF.

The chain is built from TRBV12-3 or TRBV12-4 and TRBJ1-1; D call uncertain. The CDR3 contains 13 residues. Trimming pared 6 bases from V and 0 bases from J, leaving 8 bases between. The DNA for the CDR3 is TGTGCCAGCAGACTTGACCTGAACACTGAAGCTTTCTTT. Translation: CASRLDLNTEAFF.

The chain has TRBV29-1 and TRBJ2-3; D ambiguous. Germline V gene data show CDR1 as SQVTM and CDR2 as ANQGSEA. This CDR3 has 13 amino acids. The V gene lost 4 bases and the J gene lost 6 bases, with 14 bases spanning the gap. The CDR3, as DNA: TGCAGCGTTGTGGGTCAAGGGATCGATACGCAGTATTTT. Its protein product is CSVVGQGIDTQYF.

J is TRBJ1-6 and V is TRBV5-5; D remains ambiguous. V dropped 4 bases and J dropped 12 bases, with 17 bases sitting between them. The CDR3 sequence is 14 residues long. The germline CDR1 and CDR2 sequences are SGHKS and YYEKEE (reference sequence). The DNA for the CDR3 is TGTGCCAGCAGCCCCCACCTAGAGAGTCTACCCCTCCACTTT. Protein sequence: CASSPHLESLPLHF.

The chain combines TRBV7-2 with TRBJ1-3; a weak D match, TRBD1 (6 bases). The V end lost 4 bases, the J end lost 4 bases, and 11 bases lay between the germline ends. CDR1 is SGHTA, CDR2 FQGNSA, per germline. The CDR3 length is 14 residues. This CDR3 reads CASSSGVSGNTIYF. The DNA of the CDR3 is TGTGCCAGCAGCTCAGGGGTATCAGGAAACACCATATATTTT.

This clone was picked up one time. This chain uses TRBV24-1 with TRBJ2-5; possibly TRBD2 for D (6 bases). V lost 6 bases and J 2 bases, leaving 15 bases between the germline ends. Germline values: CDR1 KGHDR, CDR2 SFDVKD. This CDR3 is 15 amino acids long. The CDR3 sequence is CATSTGGVGQETQYF. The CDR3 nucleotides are TGTGCCACCAGTACAGGCGGGGTAGGTCAAGAGACCCAGTACTTC.

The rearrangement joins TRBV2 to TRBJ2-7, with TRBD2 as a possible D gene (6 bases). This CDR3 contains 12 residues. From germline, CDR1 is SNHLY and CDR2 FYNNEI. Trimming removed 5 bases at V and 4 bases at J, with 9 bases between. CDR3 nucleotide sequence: TGTGCCAGCAGTAAGGGGACTTACGAGCAGTACGTC. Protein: CASSKGTYEQYV.

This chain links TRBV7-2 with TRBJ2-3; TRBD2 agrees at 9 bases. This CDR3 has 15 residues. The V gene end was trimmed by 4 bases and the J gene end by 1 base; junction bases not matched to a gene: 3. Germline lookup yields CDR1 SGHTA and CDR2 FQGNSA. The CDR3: CASSSTSGGTDTQYF. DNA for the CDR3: TGTGCCAGCAGCTCGACTAGCGGAGGCACAGATACGCAGTATTTT.

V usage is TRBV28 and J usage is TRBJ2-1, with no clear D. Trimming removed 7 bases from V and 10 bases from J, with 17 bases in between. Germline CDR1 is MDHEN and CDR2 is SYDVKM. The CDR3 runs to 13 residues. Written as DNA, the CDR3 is TGTGCCAGCAACACCGGGCCGCATAGGGAGCAGTTCTTC. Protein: CASNTGPHREQFF.

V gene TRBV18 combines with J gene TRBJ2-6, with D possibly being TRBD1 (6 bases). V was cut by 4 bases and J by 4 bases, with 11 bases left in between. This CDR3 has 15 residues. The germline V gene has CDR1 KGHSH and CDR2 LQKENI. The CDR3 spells CASSQQGSGANVLTF. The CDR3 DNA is TGTGCCAGCTCACAACAGGGCTCCGGGGCCAACGTCCTGACTTTC.

CDR3 sequence (DNA): TGTGCCAGCAGCACGAGTACCGGGACAGTGAATGAAAAACTGTTTTTT. It translates to CASSTSTGTVNEKLFF. The chain links TRBV5-4 to TRBJ1-4; 7 nucleotides align to TRBD1. The CDR3 consists of 16 residues. After removal of 4 bases from V and 5 bases from J, the junction contained 11 bases not matched to a gene. Germline V CDR1 and CDR2: SGHNT, YYREEE (reference sequence).

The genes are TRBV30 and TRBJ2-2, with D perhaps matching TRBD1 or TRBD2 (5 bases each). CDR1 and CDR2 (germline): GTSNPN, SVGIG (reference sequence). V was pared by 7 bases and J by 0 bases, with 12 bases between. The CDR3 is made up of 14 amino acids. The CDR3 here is CAFSGTANTGELFF. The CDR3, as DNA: TGTGCCTTTTCCGGGACGGCGAACACCGGGGAGCTGTTTTTT.

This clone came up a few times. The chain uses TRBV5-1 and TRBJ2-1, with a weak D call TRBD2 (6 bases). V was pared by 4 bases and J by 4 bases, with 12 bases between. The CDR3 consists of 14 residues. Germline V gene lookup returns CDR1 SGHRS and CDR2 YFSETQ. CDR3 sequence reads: CASSIGTGYNEQFF. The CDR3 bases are TGCGCCAGCAGCATCGGGACTGGATACAATGAGCAGTTCTTC.

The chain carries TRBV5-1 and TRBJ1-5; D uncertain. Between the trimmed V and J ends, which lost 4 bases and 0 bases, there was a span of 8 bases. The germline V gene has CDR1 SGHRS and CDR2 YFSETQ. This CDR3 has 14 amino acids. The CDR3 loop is CASSPDVSNQPQHF. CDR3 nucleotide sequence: TGCGCCAGCAGCCCTGACGTTAGCAATCAGCCCCAGCATTTT.

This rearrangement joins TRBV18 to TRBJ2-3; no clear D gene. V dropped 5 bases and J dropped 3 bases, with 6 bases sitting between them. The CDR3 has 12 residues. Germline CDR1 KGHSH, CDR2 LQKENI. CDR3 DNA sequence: TGTGCCAGCTCATCCCGGACAGATACGCAGTATTTT. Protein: CASSSRTDTQYF.

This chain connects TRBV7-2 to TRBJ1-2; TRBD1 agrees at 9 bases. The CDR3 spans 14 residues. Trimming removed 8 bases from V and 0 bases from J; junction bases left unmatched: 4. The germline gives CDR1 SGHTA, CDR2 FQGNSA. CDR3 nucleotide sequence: TGTGCCAGCCGTAGACAGGGGGCTAACTATGGCTACACCTTC. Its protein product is CASRRQGANYGYTF.